This is a list of T cell receptor beta chains from one sample in a study of T-cell memory formation after mild COVID-19. TCRdb reprocessed the 5' RACE reads with MiXCR, giving one entry per CDR3 protein. This sample has approximately 400,000 distinct CDR3 sequences, with approximately 24% found just once. The specimen sequenced was PBMCs or a T cell subset sorted from them (not recorded which). The receptors were gathered from an adult woman who had mild COVID-19 (a few samples of this study predate the infection). Cell type and time point are not known. Both conserved end residues are part of each CDR3.

V	J	CDR3
TRBV5-4	TRBJ2-3	CASSYTGGFGTDTQYF
TRBV5-1	TRBJ2-5	CASSLEASGGAETQYF
TRBV3-1	TRBJ1-1	CASSRTGSEAFF
TRBV4-3	TRBJ1-2	CASSQVIGIYGYTF
TRBV2	TRBJ2-3	CASSVEETATDTQYF
TRBV30	TRBJ1-3	CAWSLRGPGNTIYF
TRBV7-7	TRBJ2-1	CASSLGVAGENEQFF
TRBV29-1	TRBJ1-2	CSVEWTGRLGYTF
TRBV24-1	TRBJ1-5	CATSDPGQGTQPQHF
TRBV12-3/TRBV12-4	TRBJ2-6	CASGEGQGNAGANVLTF
TRBV7-2	TRBJ2-1	CASSLWASGWSSYNEQFF
TRBV12-3/TRBV12-4	TRBJ2-7	CASSAGTVAYEQYF
TRBV7-3	TRBJ2-7	CASSLQGESSYEQYF